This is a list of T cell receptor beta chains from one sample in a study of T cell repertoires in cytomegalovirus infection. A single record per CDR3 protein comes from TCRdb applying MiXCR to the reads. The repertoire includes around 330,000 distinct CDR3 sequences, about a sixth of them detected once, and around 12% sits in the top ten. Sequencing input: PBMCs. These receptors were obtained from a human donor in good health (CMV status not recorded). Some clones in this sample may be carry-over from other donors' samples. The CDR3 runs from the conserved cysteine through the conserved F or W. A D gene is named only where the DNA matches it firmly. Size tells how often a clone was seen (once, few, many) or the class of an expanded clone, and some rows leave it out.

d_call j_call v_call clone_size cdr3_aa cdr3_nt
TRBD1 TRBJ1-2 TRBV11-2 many CASSPGDREVWNYGYTF TGTGCCAGCAGCCCCGGCGACAGGGAAGTTTGGAACTATGGCTACACCTTC
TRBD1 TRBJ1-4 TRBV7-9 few CASSPDRDFHEKLFF TGTGCCAGCAGCCCAGACAGGGACTTTCATGAAAAACTGTTTTTT
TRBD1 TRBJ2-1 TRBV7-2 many CASSQTDKQGDEQFF TGTGCCAGCAGCCAAACGGACAAACAGGGGGATGAGCAGTTCTTC
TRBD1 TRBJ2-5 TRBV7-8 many CASSLARLLWTGEKETQYF TGTGCCAGCAGCTTAGCGAGGCTACTCTGGACAGGGGAAAAAGAGACCCAGTACTTC
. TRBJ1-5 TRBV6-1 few CASSYRKVTVNQPQHF TGTGCCAGCAGTTACCGGAAGGTGACAGTCAATCAGCCCCAGCATTTT
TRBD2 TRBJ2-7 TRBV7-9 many CASSLGGSGEQYF TGTGCCAGCAGCTTAGGCGGGAGCGGGGAGCAGTACTTC
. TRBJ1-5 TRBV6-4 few CASSVEEGQPQHF TGTGCCAGCAGTGTGGAGGAAGGGCAGCCCCAGCATTTT
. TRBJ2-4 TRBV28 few CASRLATGDLARNIQYF TGTGCCAGCAGACTAGCGACAGGGGACCTAGCAAGGAACATTCAGTACTTC
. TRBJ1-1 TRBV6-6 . CASSWSGDTEAFF TGTGCCAGCAGTTGGTCGGGAGACACTGAAGCTTTCTTT
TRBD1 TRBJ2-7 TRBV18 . CASLRQGDNEQYF TGTGCCAGCTTAAGACAGGGGGACAACGAGCAGTACTTC
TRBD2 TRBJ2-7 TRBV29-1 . CSVEVEGTSSYEQYF TGCAGCGTTGAAGTCGAAGGGACTAGCTCCTACGAGCAGTACTTC
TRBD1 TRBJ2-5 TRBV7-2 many CASSHPPGQGVLGETQYF TGTGCCAGCAGTCACCCCCCGGGACAGGGGGTTCTCGGGGAGACCCAGTACTTC
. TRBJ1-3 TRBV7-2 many CASSPGSGGNTIYF TGTGCCAGCTCCCCAGGGAGCGGTGGAAACACCATATATTTT
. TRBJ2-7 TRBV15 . CATSINGGPYEQYF TGTGCCACCAGCATCAACGGGGGACCCTACGAGCAGTACTTC
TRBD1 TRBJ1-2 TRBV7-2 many CASRDRQGAKGYTF TGTGCCAGCAGGGACAGACAGGGGGCAAAAGGCTACACCTTC
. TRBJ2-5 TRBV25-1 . CASSTRIETQYF TGTGCCAGCAGTACCAGGATAGAGACCCAGTACTTC
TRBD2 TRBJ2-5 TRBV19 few CASRLAGGRQETQYF TGTGCCAGTAGACTAGCGGGGGGGCGGCAAGAGACCCAGTACTTC
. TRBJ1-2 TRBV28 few CASSLSRRRGYGYTF TGTGCCAGCAGTTTATCCCGAAGGAGGGGCTATGGCTACACCTTC
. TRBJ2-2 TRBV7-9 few CASSLAPAGNTGELFF TGTGCCAGCAGCTTAGCTCCGGCGGGCAACACCGGGGAGCTGTTTTTT
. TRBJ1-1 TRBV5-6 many CASSPDGSYTEAFF TGTGCCAGCAGCCCGGACGGGTCTTACACTGAAGCTTTCTTT
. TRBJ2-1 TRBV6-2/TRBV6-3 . CASSSPGGGLNEQFF TGTGCCAGCAGTTCCCCAGGGGGGGGGCTAAATGAGCAGTTCTTC
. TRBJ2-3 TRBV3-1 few CASSPSPATGTDTQYF TGTGCCAGCAGCCCGAGTCCGGCGACCGGCACAGATACGCAGTATTTT
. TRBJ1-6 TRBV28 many CASSYLTGNVNSPLHF TGTGCCAGCAGTTACCTAACAGGGAATGTTAATTCACCCCTCCACTTT
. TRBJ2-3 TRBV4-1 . CASSQGPVGSRRAQYF TGCGCCAGCAGCCAAGGCCCGGTGGGGTCCAGGCGGGCGCAGTATTTT
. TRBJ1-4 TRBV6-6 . CASSPSLGATNEKLFF TGTGCCAGCAGCCCCTCCCTCGGGGCAACTAATGAAAAACTGTTTTTT
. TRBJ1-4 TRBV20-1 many CSAARGRGSTNEKLFF TGCAGTGCCGCTAGAGGAAGGGGTTCAACTAATGAAAAACTGTTTTTT
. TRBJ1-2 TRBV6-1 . CASSGRNRAAHGYTF TGTGCCAGCAGTGGAAGAAACAGGGCGGCTCATGGCTACACCTTC
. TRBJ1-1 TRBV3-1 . CASSRDGASNTEAFF TGTGCCAGCAGCCGGGACGGGGCCTCGAACACTGAAGCTTTCTTT
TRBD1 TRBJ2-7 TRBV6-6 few CASSYNIDRDPSYEQYF TGTGCCAGCAGTTACAATATCGACAGGGATCCCTCCTACGAGCAGTACTTC
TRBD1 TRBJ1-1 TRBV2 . CASRPQGPNTEAFF TGTGCCAGCAGACCACAGGGGCCAAACACTGAAGCTTTCTTT
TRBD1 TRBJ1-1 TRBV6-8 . CASTRTGGMNTEAFF TGTGCCAGCACCAGGACAGGGGGGATGAACACTGAAGCTTTCTTT
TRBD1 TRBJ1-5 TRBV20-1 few CSARRMTGDGAQHF TGCAGTGCTAGGCGTATGACAGGGGATGGGGCCCAGCATTTT
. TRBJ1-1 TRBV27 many CASSFGTGLNTEAFF TGTGCCAGCAGTTTTGGAACAGGTCTGAACACTGAAGCTTTCTTT
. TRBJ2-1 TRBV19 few CASRVGSYNEQFF TGTGCCAGTAGGGTGGGCTCCTACAATGAGCAGTTCTTC
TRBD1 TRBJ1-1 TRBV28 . CASGGTGKGTEAFF TGTGCCAGCGGCGGGACAGGGAAGGGCACTGAAGCTTTCTTT
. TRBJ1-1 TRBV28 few CASSFRVMNTEAFF TGTGCCAGCAGTTTTCGGGTCATGAACACTGAAGCTTTCTTT
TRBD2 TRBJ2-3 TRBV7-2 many CASSLSLSGGGTDTQYF TGTGCCAGCAGCTTATCTCTTAGCGGGGGAGGGACAGATACGCAGTATTTT
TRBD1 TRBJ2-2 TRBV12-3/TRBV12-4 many CASSPGQSTGELFF TGTGCCAGCAGCCCGGGACAGTCAACCGGGGAGCTGTTTTTT
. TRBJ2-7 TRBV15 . CATSRDSTPLNSYEQYF TGTGCCACCAGCAGAGATTCGACACCCCTGAACTCCTACGAGCAGTACTTC
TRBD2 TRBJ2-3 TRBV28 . CASSFLFGAGGTDTQYF TGTGCCAGCAGTTTCCTATTTGGGGCGGGGGGCACAGATACGCAGTATTTT
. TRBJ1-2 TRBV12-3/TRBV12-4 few CASTQGGDGYTF TGTGCCAGCACTCAAGGGGGGGATGGCTACACCTTC
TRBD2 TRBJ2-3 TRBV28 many CASRKGLAGGPFTDTQYF TGTGCCAGCAGGAAGGGACTAGCGGGGGGGCCTTTCACAGATACGCAGTATTTT
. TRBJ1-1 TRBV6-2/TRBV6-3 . CASTPGRNEAFF TGTGCCAGCACCCCCGGACGGAATGAAGCTTTCTTT
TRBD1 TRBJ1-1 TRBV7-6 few CASSSKDRGHTEAFF TGTGCCAGCAGCTCAAAGGACAGGGGGCACACTGAAGCTTTCTTT